This T cell receptor beta chain was recorded in a study of radiotherapy plus CTLA-4 blockade in lung cancer. The overall study: Objective response was observed in roughly 20% of patients, and disease control in roughly 30%. Study-wide results and caveats: Alongside interferon-beta, early blood T cell clone dynamics were reportedly the best predictor of response.

Receiving focal radiation plus CTLA-4 blockade with ipilimumab were patients who had chemo-refractory metastatic non-small-cell lung cancer. Only in-frame clones appear in the TCRdb table, and some are missing; sequencing was by immunoSEQ multiplex PCR. The sample consists of tens of thousands of clones, around 87% of them appearing once. V lost 1 base, J lost 4 bases, and 13 bases lay in between. Germline V gene data show CDR1 as SEHNR and CDR2 as FQNEAQ (reference sequence). This CDR3 has 15 amino acids. Worth noting for this clone: Its antigen remains unidentified.

The sequencing here drew on peripheral blood, taken from a patient treated with radiotherapy plus ipilimumab. The TCR comes from a human donor with non-small cell lung cancer that progressed on radiotherapy plus ipilimumab. The rearrangement uses TRBV7-9 and TRBJ2-5; D is unclear. The CDR3 DNA is TGTGCCAGCAGCTTAGGCGGAGTTCTGGGAGAGACCCAGTACTTC. It yields the protein CASSLGGVLGETQYF.